Given below is one TCR beta chain in context. Its specific antigen is unknown. Base qualities are not at hand, and no much larger clone is one base apart. The data are from a study of CD8 T cells in Susac syndrome (dated by TCRdb to about 2019). Background on the whole study: Of the Susac syndrome patients who were sequenced, eight were in clinical remission while about 6 had clinically active disease. Repertoire sequencing was used to test whether CD8+ T cell activation and differentiation in Susac syndrome was antigen driven. At blood withdrawal, Susac syndrome patients were either therapy-naive, taking corticosteroids (in some cases with IVIg as well), or taking IVIg alone.

Peripheral blood CD8+ and CD4+ T cells from healthy donors, Susac syndrome patients and multiple sclerosis patients were profiled using high-throughput TCR beta sequencing. Recently defined diagnostic criteria for definite or probable disease were met by the Susac syndrome patients. Bulk CD8+ and CD4+ T cells were purified by magnetic negative isolation, whereas CD8+ TEMRA cells were enriched by FACS. Blood was collected in EDTA tubes and processed within 24 hours, with PBMCs isolated through density gradient centrifugation. PBMCs intended for TCR sequencing were cryopreserved in liquid nitrogen and were subsequently thawed in a 37 degrees C water bath. A purity of at least 90% was achieved for sorted or isolated CD4+, CD8+ and CD8+ TEMRA cells. From its cysteine to its phenylalanine, the CDR3 spans 12 amino acids. The CDR3 DNA has 36 bases and is translated from base 1. The germline V gene encodes CDR1 DFQATT and CDR2 SNEGSKA (reference sequence). Trimming costs V 2 bases and J 9 bases, and their ends lie 11 bases apart.

RNA was extracted using the RNeasy kit, and roughly 0.5 to 1 ug of the RNA was reverse transcribed with random hexamers. The immunoSEQ multiplex PCR assay, which covers 54 Vbeta and 13 Jbeta segments, was used to amplify TCR beta CDR3 regions. PCR amplification bias was corrected by using a synthetic template baseline for primer optimization and computational correction. In the original analysis: Reads were annotated to V, D and J genes according to IMGT and were analyzed with immunoSEQ Analyzer, with only productive sequences retained. Clonality was computed as one minus Shannon entropy normalized by log2 of the number of productive unique sequences. For each patient and control, public and private clones were evaluated among the 100 most prevalent clones. Clones were defined as Susac-specific if absent from the healthy and MS cohorts, from around 1,100 published viral clones and from other ImmuneACCESS disease sequences. TCRdb itself trimmed the public reads at Q25 with fastp, ran MiXCR and retained productive beta chains. When rows share a CDR3 protein, they turn into one entry using the most common DNA and genes. V and J calls and clone size were set by TCRdb, not the authors. Across this sample there are 130,000 to 150,000 distinct CDR3 sequences, with approximately 96% seen only once. The leading ten clones occupy over 0.065% of the sample.

Findings and caveats that apply to the study as a whole: No clonal expansion was detected in the CD4+ T cell repertoire of Susac syndrome patients. The number of individuals in the TCR sequencing and HLA analysis was acknowledged as relatively small.

The chain couples TRBV20-1 to TRBJ1-5; confidence is insufficient to name the D gene. The sequencing sample was made of CD4+ T cells from PBMCs. This clonotype was sampled from a human donor with Susac syndrome. The DNA sequence is given as TGCAGTGCTAGACAGGCAGGTCGGCCCCAGCATTTT. It codes for CSARQAGRPQHF.